These 17 T cell receptor beta chains were sequenced from one sample in a study of T cell responses to AZD1222 COVID-19 vaccine. TCRdb keeps only in-frame clones here, not all; method: immunoSEQ multiplex PCR. The top ten clones hold over 2.5% of a sample with around 110,000 clones, 90% to 95% of them seen once. This specimen consisted of peripheral blood, obtained on day 0 of AZD1222 vaccination. These receptors originate from an adult in good health.

CDR3 loop: CASSLWRTGGNTGELFF. The DNA for the CDR3 is TGTGCCAGCAGTTTATGGAGGACAGGGGGAAACACCGGGGAGCTGTTTTTT. This chain connects TRBV28 to TRBJ2-2; 10 bases align to TRBD1. This CDR3 is built from 17 residues. The germline gives CDR1 MDHEN, CDR2 SYDVKM. V shed 0 bases, J shed 2 bases, and the junction held 3 bases outside the gene matches.

CDR3 residues: CASSQNRAGELFF. In nucleotides, the CDR3 is TGTGCCAGCAGTCAGAACAGGGCCGGGGAGCTGTTTTTT. The chain has TRBV6-5 and TRBJ2-2, with D possibly being TRBD1 (6 bases). Germline-derived CDR1 and CDR2 are MNHEY and SVGAGI. The CDR3 consists of 13 residues. Trimming cost V 5 bases and J 6 bases, with 10 bases left between them.

The rearrangement links TRBV19 to TRBJ2-1; 12 positions match TRBD2. Per germline, CDR1 LNHDA and CDR2 SQIVND (reference sequence). Trimming cost V 5 bases and J 12 bases; bases outside gene matches: 14. CDR3 size: 16 residues. The CDR3 loop is CASSLRPWLAGGWQFF. The CDR3 DNA reads TGTGCCAGTAGTCTGCGGCCTTGGCTAGCGGGAGGGTGGCAGTTCTTC. Drawing the rest from reference TRBV19 and TRBJ2-1, the complete variable domain is DGGITQSPKYLFRKEGQNVTLSCEQNLNHDAMYWYRQDPGQGLRLIYYSQIVNDFQKGDIAEGYSVSREKKESFPLTVTSAQKNPTAFYLCASSLRPWLAGGWQFFGPGTRLTVL.

The chain employs TRBV27 and TRBJ1-2, with D possibly matching TRBD1 (6 bases). From germline, CDR1 is MNHEY and CDR2 SMNVEV (reference sequence). Trimming took 5 bases from V and 5 from J, leaving 15 bases between them. The CDR3 is made up of 14 amino acids. CDR3 sequence reads: CASSEQGRDYGYTF. The CDR3 DNA follows: TGTGCCAGCAGTGAACAGGGAAGGGATTATGGCTACACCTTC.

V and J are TRBV27 and TRBJ2-3; D is perhaps TRBD1 or TRBD2 (5 bases each). Germline V gene sequence: CDR1 MNHEY, CDR2 SMNVEV (reference sequence). The CDR3 runs to 16 residues. Trimming shortened V by 0 bases and J by 5 bases, and 15 bases separated the two germline ends. CDR3 nucleotides: TGTGCCAGCAGTTTATCCCGGGACCCCAAGTTAGATACGCAGTATTTT. It codes for CASSLSRDPKLDTQYF.

The J gene is TRBJ2-5, the V gene TRBV14, with D hard to call. Deletions cut 4 bases from V and 2 bases from J, with 8 bases between. CDR1 and CDR2 (germline): SGHDN, FVKESK. This CDR3 spans 13 amino acids. CDR3 DNA: TGTGCCAGCAGCCGGTTTTTACAAGAGACCCAGTACTTC. Translated, it gives CASSRFLQETQYF. Full variable domain (outside the CDR3, taken from reference TRBV14 and TRBJ2-5): EAGVTQFPSHSVIEKGQTVTLRCDPISGHDNLYWYRRVMGKEIKFLLHFVKESKQDESGMPNNRFLAERTGGTYSTLKVQPAELEDSGVYFCASSRFLQETQYFGPGTRLLVL.

Only one count was recorded for this clone. The J gene is TRBJ2-3, the V gene TRBV27; 8 positions match TRBD2. This CDR3 contains 15 residues. J lost 2 bases, V lost 6 bases, and 7 bases had no gene match. Germline CDR1 and CDR2: MNHEY and SMNVEV (reference sequence). CDR3 protein: CASSSPSGLTDTQYF. The CDR3 nucleotides read TGTGCCAGCAGCTCCCCTAGCGGGCTCACAGATACGCAGTATTTT.

This clone was seen just once. V usage is TRBV11-3 and J usage is TRBJ1-6; no clear D. Trimming took off 1 base at V and 3 bases at J, with 16 bases between the two ends. CDR1 is SGHNT, CDR2 YENEEA, per germline. The CDR3 spans 18 residues. The chain's CDR3 is CASSLVSLVRLYNSPLHF. DNA for the CDR3: TGTGCCAGCAGCTTAGTTAGTTTGGTGAGGCTCTATAATTCACCCCTCCACTTT.

The CDR3 protein is CSVDALRAEAFF. The CDR3 DNA follows: TGCAGCGTTGACGCCCTTAGGGCCGAAGCTTTCTTT. The V and J genes are TRBV29-1 and TRBJ1-1; D uncertain. CDR1 and CDR2 from the germline V gene are SQVTM and ANQGSEA. The germline V and J ends were trimmed by 3 bases and 8 bases, with 13 bases remaining between them. The CDR3 has 12 residues. The full variable domain, completed using reference TRBV29-1 and TRBJ1-1, is SAVISQKPSRDICQRGTSLTIQCQVDSQVTMMFWYRQQPGQSLTLIATANQGSEATYESGFVIDKFPISRPNLTFSTLTVSNMSPEDSSIYLCSVDALRAEAFFGQGTRLTVV.

The V call is TRBV6-6, the J call TRBJ1-2, with D possibly being TRBD1 (5 bases). There are 12 residues in the CDR3. V lost 5 bases to trimming and J lost 4 bases, with 8 bases between them. Looked up from germline, CDR1 is MNHNY and CDR2 is SVGAGI (reference sequence). The DNA of the CDR3 is TGTGCCAGCAGTGGAGGGGCCTATGGCTACACCTTC. It translates to CASSGGAYGYTF.

The chain uses TRBV12-5 and TRBJ1-1; D remains ambiguous. V lost 4 bases and J lost 0, with 9 bases in between. CDR1 is LGHNT, CDR2 FRNRAP, per germline. The CDR3 is 14 amino acids. This CDR3 reads CASGSSGVNTEAFF. CDR3 in DNA: TGTGCTAGTGGTTCTTCCGGGGTGAACACTGAAGCTTTCTTT. Full variable domain (rest looked up from reference TRBV12-5 and TRBJ1-1): DARVTQTPRHKVTEMGQEVTMRCQPILGHNTVFWYRQTMMQGLELLAYFRNRAPLDDSGMPKDRFSAEMPDATLATLKIQPSEPRDSAVYFCASGSSGVNTEAFFGQGTRLTVV.

The genes are TRBV20-1 and TRBJ2-1, with D perhaps TRBD2 (5 bases). Trimming took 4 bases from V and 13 from J, leaving 14 bases between them. This CDR3 has 11 amino acids. In germline, CDR1 is DFQATT, CDR2 SNEGSKA (reference sequence). The CDR3 protein is CSAIVGVQQFF. CDR3 DNA: TGCAGTGCTATTGTGGGAGTGCAACAGTTCTTC.

The genes are TRBV19 and TRBJ1-3; D unclear. V was cut by 0 bases and J by 0 bases, with 15 bases left in between. Germline CDR1 is LNHDA and CDR2 is SQIVND (reference sequence). CDR3 length: 18 amino acids. CDR3 sequence: CASSIESRYASSGNTIYF. DNA for the CDR3: TGTGCCAGTAGTATAGAGAGTCGATACGCATCCTCTGGAAACACCATATATTTT. The full variable domain, rest sourced from reference TRBV19 and TRBJ1-3, is DGGITQSPKYLFRKEGQNVTLSCEQNLNHDAMYWYRQDPGQGLRLIYYSQIVNDFQKGDIAEGYSVSREKKESFPLTVTSAQKNPTAFYLCASSIESRYASSGNTIYFGEGSWLTVV.

The chain recombines TRBV19 with TRBJ2-1; D is perhaps TRBD2 (6 bases). Trimming shortened V by 7 bases and J by 11 bases, and 12 bases separated the two germline ends. CDR3 length: 11 residues. The germline CDR1 and CDR2 sequences are LNHDA and SQIVND (reference sequence). The CDR3 DNA follows: TGTGCCAGTATGTTGGAGGGGCAGCAGTTCTTC. It encodes CASMLEGQQFF.

The chain recombines TRBV5-1 with TRBJ1-1; D call uncertain. Germline V gene data show CDR1 as SGHRS and CDR2 as YFSETQ. Trimming took off 2 bases at V and 6 bases at J, with 17 bases between the two ends. The CDR3 loop spans 15 amino acids. CDR3 protein: CASSLPKSFEAEAFF. The CDR3 nucleotides are TGCGCCAGCAGCTTACCCAAGAGCTTTGAGGCTGAAGCTTTCTTT.

The DNA for the CDR3 is TGTGCCAGCAGCCAAGATTTGGTCCCGGGGGGACTGTTTTTT. This gives the protein CASSQDLVPGGLFF. The rearrangement joins TRBV14 to TRBJ1-4; D may be TRBD1 (5 bases). In germline, CDR1 is SGHDN, CDR2 FVKESK. The CDR3 runs to 14 residues. Trimming shortened V by 0 bases and J by 13 bases, and 15 bases separated the two germline ends.

The chain is built from TRBV11-3 and TRBJ2-3, with 10 positions matching TRBD2. Per the germline V gene, CDR1 is SGHNT and CDR2 is YENEEA. This CDR3 has 14 residues. The ends lost 7 bases at V and 3 bases at J; junction bases unmatched: 4. The CDR3 coding sequence is TGTGCCAGCAAGGCTAGCGGGAGTACAGATACGCAGTATTTT. This sequence encodes CASKASGSTDTQYF.